This entry is about one T cell receptor beta chain. This entry belongs to a study of T cell responses to AZD1222 COVID-19 vaccine. Germline values: CDR1 MRHNA, CDR2 SNTAGT. The V gene lost 3 bases and the J gene lost 10 bases, with 16 bases spanning the gap. The CDR3 is made up of 14 amino acids. Sequenced by immunoSEQ multiplex PCR; TCRdb stores in-frame clones only, minus some. This table holds 120,000 to 150,000 clones, 92% found once. The V gene is TRBV6-4, the J gene TRBJ2-1; a weak D match, TRBD1 (6 bases). Material: peripheral blood, obtained on day 0 of AZD1222 vaccination. The sequence came from an adult in good health. The CDR3 protein is CASSEYRENSEQFF. CDR3 sequence (DNA): TGTGCCAGCAGTGAATACAGGGAGAATTCAGAGCAGTTCTTC.